The entry that follows covers one TCR beta chain sequence. The data belong to a study of CD8 T cells in Susac syndrome. Study summary: When their blood was taken, the Susac syndrome patients had either not yet had any therapy, were taking corticosteroids, or were taking intravenous immunoglobulin alone.

Trimming shortened V by 0 bases and J by 5 bases, and 13 bases separated the two germline ends. The CDR3 has 14 residues. The germline V gene has CDR1 DFQATT and CDR2 SNEGSKA (reference sequence). Sequencing of TCR beta drew on CD8+ and CD4+ T cells from blood. RNA, at roughly 0.5 to 1 ug, was reverse transcribed with random hexamers. Across 54 Vbeta and 13 Jbeta, immunoSEQ multiplex PCR amplified TCR beta CDR3. MiXCR, applied by TCRdb to the immunoSEQ multiplex PCR reads, yields one record per CDR3 protein. There are roughly 250,000 distinct CDR3 sequences in the sample; about 96% occur only once, and about 0.1% lies in the top ten.

This clonotype was obtained from a human donor with Susac syndrome. The chain employs TRBV20-1 and TRBJ1-1; D may be TRBD1 (5 bases). Source material: CD4+ T cells from PBMCs. DNA for the CDR3: TGCAGTGCTAGAGATAGAAGGGGCCGGACTGAAGCTTTCTTT. Residues: CSARDRRGRTEAFF.